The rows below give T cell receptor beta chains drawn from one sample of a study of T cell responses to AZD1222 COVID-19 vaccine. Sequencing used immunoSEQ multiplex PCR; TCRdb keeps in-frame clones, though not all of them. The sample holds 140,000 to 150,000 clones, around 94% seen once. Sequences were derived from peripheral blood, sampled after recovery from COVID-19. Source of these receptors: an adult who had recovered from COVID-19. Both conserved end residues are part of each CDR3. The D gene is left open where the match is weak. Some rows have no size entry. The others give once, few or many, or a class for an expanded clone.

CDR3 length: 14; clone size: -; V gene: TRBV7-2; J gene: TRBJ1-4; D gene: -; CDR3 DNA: TGTGCCAGCAGCCAGGCACGGATTAATGAAAAACTGTTTTTT; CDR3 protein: CASSQARINEKLFF
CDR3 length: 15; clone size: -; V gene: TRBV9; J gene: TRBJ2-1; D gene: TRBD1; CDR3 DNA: TGTGCCAGCAGCACCCGGGACAGGGGGCACAATGAGCAGTTCTTC; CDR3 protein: CASSTRDRGHNEQFF
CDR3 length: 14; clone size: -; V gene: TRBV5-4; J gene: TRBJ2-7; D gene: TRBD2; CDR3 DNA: TGTGCCAGCAGCTCTACAGGACTAGCGTACGAGCAGTACTTC; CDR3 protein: CASSSTGLAYEQYF
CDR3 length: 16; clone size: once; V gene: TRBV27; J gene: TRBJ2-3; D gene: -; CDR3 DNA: TGTGCCAGCAGTCTTTCGGGGCAGGGGCTTTCAGATACGCAGTATTTT; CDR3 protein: CASSLSGQGLSDTQYF
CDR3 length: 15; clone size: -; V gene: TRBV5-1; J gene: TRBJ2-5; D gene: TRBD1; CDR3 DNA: TGCGCCAGCAGCTTTTCGCAGGGGGCGTCGGAGACCCAGTACTTC; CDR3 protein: CASSFSQGASETQYF
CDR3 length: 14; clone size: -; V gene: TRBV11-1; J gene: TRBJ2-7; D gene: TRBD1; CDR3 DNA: TGTGCCAGCAGCCGGGACAGGACTTCCTACGAGCAGTACTTC; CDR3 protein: CASSRDRTSYEQYF
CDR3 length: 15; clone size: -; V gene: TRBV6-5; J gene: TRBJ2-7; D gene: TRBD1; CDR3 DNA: TGTGCCAGCAGGGCCGGGACAGGGTTGAGCTACGAGCAGTACTTC; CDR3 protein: CASRAGTGLSYEQYF
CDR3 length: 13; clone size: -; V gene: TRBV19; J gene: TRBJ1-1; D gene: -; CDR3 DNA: TGTGCCAGTAGTATAGTAGAGAACACTGAAGCTTTCTTT; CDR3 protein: CASSIVENTEAFF
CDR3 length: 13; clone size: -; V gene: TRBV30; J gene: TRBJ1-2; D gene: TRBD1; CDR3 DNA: TGTGCCTGGACCCAGGACAGGGCCTATGGCTACACCTTC; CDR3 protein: CAWTQDRAYGYTF
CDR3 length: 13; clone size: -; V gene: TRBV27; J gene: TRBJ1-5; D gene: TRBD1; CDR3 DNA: TGTGCCAGCAGTCCACAGGGGGATCAGCCCCAGCATTTT; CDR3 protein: CASSPQGDQPQHF
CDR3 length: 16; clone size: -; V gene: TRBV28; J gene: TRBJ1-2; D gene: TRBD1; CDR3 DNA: TGTGCCAGCAGGGTTTTCCGGGACAGGGGGCAATGGGGCTACACCTTC; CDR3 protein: CASRVFRDRGQWGYTF
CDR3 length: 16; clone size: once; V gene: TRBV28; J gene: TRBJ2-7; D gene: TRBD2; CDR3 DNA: TGTGCCAGCAGCCTCGCCGCAGCGGGATACAACTACGAGCAGTACTTC; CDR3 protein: CASSLAAAGYNYEQYF
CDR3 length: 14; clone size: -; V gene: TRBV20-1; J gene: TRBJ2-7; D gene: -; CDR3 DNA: TGCAGTGCTAGTCCCCACAGGGAAGGGTACGAGCAGTACTTC; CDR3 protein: CSASPHREGYEQYF
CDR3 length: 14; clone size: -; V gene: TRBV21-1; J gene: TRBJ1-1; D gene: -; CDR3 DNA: TGTGCCAGCAGCGGATCGACAGGGCGCACTGAAGCTTTCTTT; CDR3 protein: CASSGSTGRTEAFF
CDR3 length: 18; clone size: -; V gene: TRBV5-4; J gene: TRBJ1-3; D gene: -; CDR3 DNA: TGTGCCAGCAGCTTTACTGGGTTTGTCCCGTCCTCTGGAAACACCATATATTTT; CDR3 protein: CASSFTGFVPSSGNTIYF
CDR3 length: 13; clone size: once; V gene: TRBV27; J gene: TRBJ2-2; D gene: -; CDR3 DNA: TGTGCCAGCAGGTTATCGTTCACCGGGGAGCTGTTTTTT; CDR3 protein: CASRLSFTGELFF
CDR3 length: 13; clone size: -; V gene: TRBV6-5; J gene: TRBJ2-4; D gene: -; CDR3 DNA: TGTGCCAGCAGTTACTCGAGACAAAACATTCAGTACTTC; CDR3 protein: CASSYSRQNIQYF
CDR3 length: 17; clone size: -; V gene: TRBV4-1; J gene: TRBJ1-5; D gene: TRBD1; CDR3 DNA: TGCGCCAGCAGCGAAGTTCCAGGGGGCACGAGCAATCAGCCCCAGCATTTT; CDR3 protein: CASSEVPGGTSNQPQHF
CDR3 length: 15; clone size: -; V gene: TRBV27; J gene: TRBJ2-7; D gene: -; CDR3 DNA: TGTGCCAGCAGTTTTAGATGGACTTCTCCCTACGAGCAGTACTTC; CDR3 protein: CASSFRWTSPYEQYF
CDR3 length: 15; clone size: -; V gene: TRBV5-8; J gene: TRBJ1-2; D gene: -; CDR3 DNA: TGTGCCAGCAGCTTGGCCGGCAGGGCGAGCTATGGCTACACCTTC; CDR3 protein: CASSLAGRASYGYTF
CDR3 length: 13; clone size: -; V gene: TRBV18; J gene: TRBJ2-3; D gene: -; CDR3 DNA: TGTGCCAGCTCCCAGGGTATCACAGATACGCAGTATTTT; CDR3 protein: CASSQGITDTQYF
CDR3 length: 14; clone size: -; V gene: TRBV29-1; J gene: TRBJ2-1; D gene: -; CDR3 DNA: TGCAGCGTTGAACTCCTCACTGATATAAATGAGCAGTTCTTC; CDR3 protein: CSVELLTDINEQFF
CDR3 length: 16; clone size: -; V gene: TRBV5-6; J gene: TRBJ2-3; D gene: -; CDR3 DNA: TGTGCCAGCAGCTCAAAGGGAGGATCCTACGCAGATACGCAGTATTTT; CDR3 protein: CASSSKGGSYADTQYF
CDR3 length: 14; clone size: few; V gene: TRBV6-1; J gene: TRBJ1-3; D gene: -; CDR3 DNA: TGTGCCAGCAGTGAAGCAGACGAGGGAAACACCATATATTTT; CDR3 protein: CASSEADEGNTIYF
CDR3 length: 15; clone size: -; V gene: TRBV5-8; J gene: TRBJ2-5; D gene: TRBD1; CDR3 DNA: TGTGCCAGCAGTCAGGGGGCGTCCGACATAGAGACCCAGTACTTC; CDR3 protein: CASSQGASDIETQYF
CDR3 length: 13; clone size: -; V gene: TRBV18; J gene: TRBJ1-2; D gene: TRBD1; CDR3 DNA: TGTGCCAGCTCACCCCTTCAGGGGGATGGCTACACCTTC; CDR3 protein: CASSPLQGDGYTF
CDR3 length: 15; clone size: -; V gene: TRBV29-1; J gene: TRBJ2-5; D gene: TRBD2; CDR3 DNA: TGCAGCGTTACCACCCTAGCGGGAGCGGGGGAGACCCAGTACTTC; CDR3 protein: CSVTTLAGAGETQYF
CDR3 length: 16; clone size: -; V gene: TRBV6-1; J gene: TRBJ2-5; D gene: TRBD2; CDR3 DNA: TGTGCCAGCAGTGAAGGTGGAAGCGGGGGCCAAGAGACCCAGTACTTC; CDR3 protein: CASSEGGSGGQETQYF
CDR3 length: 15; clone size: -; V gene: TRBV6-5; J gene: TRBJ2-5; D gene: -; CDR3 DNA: TGTGCCAGCAGTTACTCTAGACCCCCGAGCGAGACCCAGTACTTC; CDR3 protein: CASSYSRPPSETQYF
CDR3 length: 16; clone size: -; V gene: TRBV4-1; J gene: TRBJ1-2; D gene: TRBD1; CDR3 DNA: TGCGCCAGCAGCTCGGGACAGGGGGCATTTAACTATGGCTACACCTTC; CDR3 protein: CASSSGQGAFNYGYTF
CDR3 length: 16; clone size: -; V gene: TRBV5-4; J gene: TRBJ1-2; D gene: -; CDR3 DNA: TGTGCCAGCAGCCCTTCGACAGGTCGTCGGGAGTATGGCTACACCTTC; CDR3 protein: CASSPSTGRREYGYTF
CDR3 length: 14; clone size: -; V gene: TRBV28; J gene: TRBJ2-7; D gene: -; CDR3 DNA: TGTGCCAGCAGTTTGGGGGTCGATAAGTACGAGCAGTACTTC; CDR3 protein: CASSLGVDKYEQYF
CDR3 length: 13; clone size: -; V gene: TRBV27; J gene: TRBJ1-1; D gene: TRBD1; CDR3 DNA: TGTGCCAGCAGTTTGGGACAGTTTACTGAAGCTTTCTTT; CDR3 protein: CASSLGQFTEAFF
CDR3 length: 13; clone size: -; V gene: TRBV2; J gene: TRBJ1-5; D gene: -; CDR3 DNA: TGTGCCAGCAGTCAAGGACAGAATCAGCCCCAGCATTTT; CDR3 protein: CASSQGQNQPQHF
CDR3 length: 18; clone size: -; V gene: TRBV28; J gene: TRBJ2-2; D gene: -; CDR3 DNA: TGTGCCAGCAGTTCACGGCGGGGTCCTAAAGTGAACACCGGGGAGCTGTTTTTT; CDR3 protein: CASSSRRGPKVNTGELFF
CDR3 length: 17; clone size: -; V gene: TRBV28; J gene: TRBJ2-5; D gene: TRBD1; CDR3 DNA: TGTGCCAGCAGTTCCAAGATCGGGCAGGGGGCGGAGGAGACCCAGTACTTC; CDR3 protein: CASSSKIGQGAEETQYF
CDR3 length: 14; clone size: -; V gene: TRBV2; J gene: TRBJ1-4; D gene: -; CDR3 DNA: TGTGCCAGCAGTGATATTCCAGGGGCAGGAAAACTGTTTTTT; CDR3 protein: CASSDIPGAGKLFF
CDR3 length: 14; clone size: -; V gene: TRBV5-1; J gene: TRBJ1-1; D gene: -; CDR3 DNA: TGCGCCAGCAGCTTGGGGACAGTGAACACTGAAGCTTTCTTT; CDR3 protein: CASSLGTVNTEAFF
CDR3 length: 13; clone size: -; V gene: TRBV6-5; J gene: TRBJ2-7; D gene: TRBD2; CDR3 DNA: TGTGCCAGCCTCCTAGCGGCCTCCTACGAGCAGTACTTC; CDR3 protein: CASLLAASYEQYF
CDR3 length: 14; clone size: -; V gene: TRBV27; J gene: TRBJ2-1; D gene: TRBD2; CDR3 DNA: TGTGCCAGCAGTCTAGCGGGGAGCTACAATGAGCAGTTCTTC; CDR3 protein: CASSLAGSYNEQFF
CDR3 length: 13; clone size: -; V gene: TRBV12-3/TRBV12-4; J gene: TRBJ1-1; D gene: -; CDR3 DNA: TGTGCCAGCAGTTCCACAGGGCACACTGAAGCTTTCTTT; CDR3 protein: CASSSTGHTEAFF
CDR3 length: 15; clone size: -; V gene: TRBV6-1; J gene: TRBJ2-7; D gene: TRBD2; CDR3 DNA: TGTGCCAGCAGTGAGGAACTAGCGGGAGGGTACGAGCAGTACTTC; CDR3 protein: CASSEELAGGYEQYF
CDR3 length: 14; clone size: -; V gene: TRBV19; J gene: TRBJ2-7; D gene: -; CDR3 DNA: TGTGCCAGTAGTATAAACCGGCCGATCTACGAGCAGTACTTC; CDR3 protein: CASSINRPIYEQYF
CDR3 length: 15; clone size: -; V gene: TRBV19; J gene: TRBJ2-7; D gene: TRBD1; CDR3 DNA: TGTGCCAGTAGTTTGGCACAGGGGGCAACCGTCGAGCAGTACTTC; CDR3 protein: CASSLAQGATVEQYF
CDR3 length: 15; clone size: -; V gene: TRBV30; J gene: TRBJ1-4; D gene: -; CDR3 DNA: TGTGCCTGGATACGAAAGGGCACCCTCGATGAAAAACTGTTTTTT; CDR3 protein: CAWIRKGTLDEKLFF
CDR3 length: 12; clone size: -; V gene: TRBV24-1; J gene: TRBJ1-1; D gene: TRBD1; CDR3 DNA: TGTGCCACCAGTGACGGGACAGGGGTGGCTTTCTTT; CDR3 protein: CATSDGTGVAFF
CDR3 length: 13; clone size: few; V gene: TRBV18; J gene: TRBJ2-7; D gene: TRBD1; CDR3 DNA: TGTGCCAGCTCACGAATGACAGGGGACGAGCAGTACTTC; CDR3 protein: CASSRMTGDEQYF
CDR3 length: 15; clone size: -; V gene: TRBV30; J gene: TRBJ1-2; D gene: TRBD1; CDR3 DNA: TGTGCCTGGAGTGGAGAGACAGGGTTGATCTATGGCTACACCTTC; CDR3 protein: CAWSGETGLIYGYTF
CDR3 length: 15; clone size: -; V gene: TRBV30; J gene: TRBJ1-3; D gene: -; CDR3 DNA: TGTGCCTGGAGTGCCCCCAGGGCTGCTGGAAACACCATATATTTT; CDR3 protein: CAWSAPRAAGNTIYF
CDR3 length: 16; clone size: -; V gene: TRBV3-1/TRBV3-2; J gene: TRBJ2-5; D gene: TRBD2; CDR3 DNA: TGTGCCAGCAGTCCGGGACTACACCCTTACCAAGAGACCCAGTACTTC; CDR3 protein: CASSPGLHPYQETQYF
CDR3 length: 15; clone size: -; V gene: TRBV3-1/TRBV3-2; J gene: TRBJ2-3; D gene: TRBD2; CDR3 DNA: TGTGCCAGCTGGGGGGGACTAGCGGGAGTGGATACGCAGTATTTT; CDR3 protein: CASWGGLAGVDTQYF